Below, 15 T cell receptor beta chains from the same sample are listed, as sequenced in a study of cytomegalovirus exposure and HLA in healthy donors. The PCR made use of 60 Vbeta and 13 Jbeta primers. Only in-frame clones appear in the TCRdb table, and some are missing; sequencing was by immunoSEQ multiplex PCR. Of 150,000 to 200,000 clones listed, about 9% were seen once; the top ten hold 1% to 1.5%. The sequencing sample was made of PBMCs. The receptors were sampled from a woman aged 25 to 45 in good health and CMV-seropositive.

This chain connects TRBV6-6 to TRBJ1-1; 8 nucleotides match TRBD1. The CDR3 extends over 16 amino acids. The germline gives CDR1 MNHNY, CDR2 SVGAGI (reference sequence). J gave up 1 base and V 6 bases, and 10 bases lay outside the gene matches. In DNA form, the CDR3 reads TGTGCCAGCAGCCTCGACAGGGGAAGAGGGAACACTGAAGCTTTCTTT. This encodes CASSLDRGRGNTEAFF.

This clone has a handful of counts. The V gene is TRBV9, the J gene TRBJ2-3; D not certain. From germline, CDR1 is SGDLS and CDR2 YYNGEE. The CDR3 is 16 amino acids. Trimming removed 0 bases from V and 4 bases from J, with 15 bases in between. The CDR3 here is CASSVVGQSAADTQYF. The CDR3 region has the DNA TGTGCCAGCAGCGTAGTAGGCCAATCGGCGGCAGATACGCAGTATTTT.

The chain has TRBV11-2 and TRBJ2-7; TRBD2 aligns across 11 bases. Germline V gives CDR1 SGHAT, CDR2 FQNNGV. The CDR3 is 14 residues long. The V gene end was trimmed by 5 bases and the J gene end by 4 bases; junction bases not matched to a gene: 4. CDR3 residues: CASSTSSGRYEQYF. The CDR3 nucleotides read TGTGCCAGCAGCACGTCTAGCGGGAGGTACGAGCAGTACTTC.

This clone was seen a handful of times. The V call is TRBV10-1, the J call TRBJ2-1; 7 bases are shared with TRBD2. With V trimmed by 8 bases and J by 0 bases, 4 bases remained unmatched. Germline V gives CDR1 WNHNN, CDR2 SYGVQD (reference sequence). This CDR3 region has 14 residues. The CDR3 loop reads CASAASGSYNEQFF. CDR3 nucleotides: TGCGCCAGCGCCGCTAGCGGCTCCTACAATGAGCAGTTCTTC.

This chain links TRBV5-3 with TRBJ2-1; 10 nucleotides match TRBD2. TRBV5-3 is classed as an ORF, of uncertain function. Trimming removed 2 bases from V and 3 bases from J; junction bases left unmatched: 5. The CDR3 runs to 16 residues. The CDR3 region has the DNA TGTGCCAGAAGCTTAGGACTAGCGGAAGACTACAATGAGCAGTTCTTC. Protein product: CARSLGLAEDYNEQFF.

J is TRBJ2-3 and V is TRBV6-4, with D hard to call. Germline V gene data show CDR1 as MRHNA and CDR2 as SNTAGT. The CDR3 extends over 11 amino acids. V gave up 5 bases and J gave up 8 bases, with 8 bases separating them. The CDR3 coding sequence is TGTGCCAGCAGTTCCGGTGCTACGCAGTATTTT. Translated: CASSSGATQYF.

This clone was found a few times. This rearrangement joins TRBV5-4 to TRBJ2-2; the match to TRBD1 covers 11 bases. CDR3 length equals 16 residues. The germline gives CDR1 SGHNT, CDR2 YYREEE (reference sequence). With 2 bases clipped from V and 5 bases from J, the junction kept 5 bases outside the gene matches. The CDR3 region is CASSFGQGALTGELFF. CDR3 DNA sequence: TGTGCCAGCAGCTTCGGACAGGGGGCTTTGACCGGGGAGCTGTTTTTT. The entire variable domain, with the rest obtained from reference TRBV5-4 and TRBJ2-2, is as follows: ETGVTQSPTHLIKTRGQQVTLRCSSQSGHNTVSWYQQALGQGPQFIFQYYREEENGRGNFPPRFSGLQFPNYSSELNVNALELDDSALYLCASSFGQGALTGELFFGEGSRLTVL.

This clone occurred a few times. This sequence joins TRBV19 and TRBJ1-5; D uncertain. Trimming took 7 bases from V and 0 from J, leaving 13 bases between them. Germline CDR1 LNHDA, CDR2 SQIVND (reference sequence). The CDR3 sequence is 15 residues long. Written as DNA, the CDR3 is TGTGCCAGTATAAGAAGCCGGGATAGCAATCAGCCCCAGCATTTT. Protein product: CASIRSRDSNQPQHF.

The J gene is TRBJ2-5, the V gene TRBV4-2, with D perhaps matching TRBD2 (6 bases). This CDR3 has 14 residues. The germline gives CDR1 LGHNA, CDR2 YNFKEQ. V was clipped by 3 bases and J by 9 bases, with 17 bases between them. CDR3 in amino acids: CASSQEAGMVPQYF. The CDR3 DNA sequence: TGTGCCAGCAGCCAGGAGGCGGGGATGGTTCCCCAGTACTTC.

There are a few counts of this clone. The V and J genes are TRBV7-2 and TRBJ2-5; 9 bases are shared with TRBD1. CDR3 length: 13 residues. J lost 8 bases, V lost 3 bases, and 4 bases had no gene match. In germline, CDR1 is SGHTA, CDR2 FQGNSA. The CDR3 nucleotides read TGTGCCAGCAGCTTGGGACAGGGCCTCACCCAGTACTTC. Its protein product is CASSLGQGLTQYF.

The DNA for the CDR3 is TGCAGCGGCCACAGCGGGAACACAGATACGCAGTATTTT. Protein: CSGHSGNTDTQYF. The chain combines TRBV29-1 with TRBJ2-3; TRBD2 matches 7 bases. The CDR3 runs 13 residues. V was clipped by 7 bases and J by 2 bases; unmatched bases: 6. Germline V gene data show CDR1 as SQVTM and CDR2 as ANQGSEA.

This clone has only a few counts. V is TRBV29-1 and J is TRBJ2-1; possible D gene TRBD1, 8 bases. Looked up from germline, CDR1 is SQVTM and CDR2 is ANQGSEA. The V end lost 1 base, the J end lost 3 bases, and 16 bases lay between the germline ends. CDR3 length: 16 amino acids. CDR3 amino acids: CSVEVGGTGIYNEQFF. DNA for the CDR3: TGCAGCGTTGAAGTGGGGGGGACAGGAATCTACAATGAGCAGTTCTTC.

J is TRBJ2-6 and V is TRBV9, with D uncertain. Germline assignment: CDR1 SGDLS and CDR2 YYNGEE. The CDR3 has 16 residues. The ends were cut back, 0 bases at V and 3 bases at J, with 10 bases in the middle. The CDR3 nucleotides read TGTGCCAGCAGCGTAGAGCCCCTAGGTGGGGCCAACGTCCTGACTTTC. This sequence encodes CASSVEPLGGANVLTF.

This clone has just a few counts. The chain recombines TRBV2 with TRBJ1-2, with a possible D match to TRBD1 (6 bases). The CDR3 length is 10 residues. The V end lost 7 bases, the J end lost 6 bases, and 6 bases lay between the germline ends. The germline V gene encodes CDR1 SNHLY and CDR2 FYNNEI. The CDR3: CASTGDGYTF. The CDR3 DNA is TGTGCCAGCACAGGGGATGGCTACACCTTC.

The table lists this clone with a few counts. The sample has other DNA sequences that encode this CDR3 too. The chain links TRBV6-1 to TRBJ1-2; D might be TRBD1 (6 bases). This CDR3 is built from 15 residues. Trimming left V 0 bases short and J 2 bases short, with 10 bases between. From germline, CDR1 is MNHNS and CDR2 SASEGT. CDR3 loop: CASSEAPGTNYGYTF. The CDR3 DNA is TGTGCCAGCAGTGAAGCCCCCGGGACAAACTATGGCTACACCTTC.